Following are 4 T cell receptor beta chains from one sample sequenced in a study of Tregs in tolerant kidney transplant recipients. This table comes from immunoSEQ multiplex PCR, and its TCRdb copy is limited to in-frame clones, with some not included. Counted here are 100,000 to 120,000 clones, around 87% occurring once; the ten biggest clones make up roughly 0.35%. Specimen: CD4+ T cells from blood, collected before the transplant. The receptor set was obtained from a human donor who received a combined kidney and bone marrow transplant.

The rearrangement links TRBV11-2 to TRBJ2-3; TRBD1 might be the D (6 bases). Germline V lookup: CDR1 SGHAT, CDR2 FQNNGV. The CDR3 extends over 17 amino acids. V was trimmed by 4 bases and J by 1 base, leaving 18 bases between them. The CDR3 sequence: CASSSGVKAGGTDTQYF. CDR3 in DNA: TGTGCCAGCAGCTCAGGGGTGAAGGCAGGGGGCACAGATACGCAGTATTTT.

The chain uses TRBV7-2 and TRBJ1-5, with D tentatively TRBD1 (5 bases). V was cut by 1 base and J by 4 bases, with 8 bases left in between. There are 14 residues in the CDR3. The germline V gene encodes CDR1 SGHTA and CDR2 FQGNSA. CDR3: CASSLVSGNQPQHF. The CDR3 bases are TGTGCCAGCAGCTTAGTCTCAGGGAATCAGCCCCAGCATTTT.

The chain employs TRBV9 and TRBJ1-1; D ambiguous. V was pared by 0 bases and J by 8 bases, with 11 bases between. Germline values: CDR1 SGDLS, CDR2 YYNGEE. This CDR3 spans 13 amino acids. CDR3 amino acids: CASSVEAGLEAFF. The CDR3 DNA reads TGTGCCAGCAGCGTAGAGGCAGGACTAGAAGCTTTCTTT.

The chain joins TRBV2 to TRBJ1-2; possible D gene TRBD1, 5 bases. The germline V gene encodes CDR1 SNHLY and CDR2 FYNNEI. V lost 6 bases, J lost 3 bases, and 14 bases lay in between. The CDR3 covers 14 residues. The CDR3 DNA reads TGTGCCAGCAGAGGCGGACAAGCGCACTATGGCTACACCTTC. Translated, it gives CASRGGQAHYGYTF.